This TCR beta chain originates from a study of shared clonotypes between healthy human individuals. Germline V gives CDR1 WSHSY, CDR2 SAAADI. J was trimmed by 4 bases and V by 3 bases; bases with no gene match: 2. CDR3 length equals 14 residues. CD45RO-negative, CCR7-selected cells formed the naive CD8 fraction, which excluded terminally differentiated effector memory CD45RA+ cells. An assay was performed, and its level was deep. Assay used: immunoSEQ multiplex PCR; TCRdb lists only in-frame clones, some missing. The profile shows about 580,000 clones, nearly 98% of them singletons. The sample taken for sequencing was naive CD8+ T cells sorted from blood. The chain combines TRBV10-2 with TRBJ2-7, with TRBD1 identical over 11 bases. The clonotype comes from a man aged 25 to 40 in good health. Written as DNA, the CDR3 is TGCGCCAGCAGTGACCGGGACAGGGGGTACGAGCAGTACTTC. Its protein is CASSDRDRGYEQYF.